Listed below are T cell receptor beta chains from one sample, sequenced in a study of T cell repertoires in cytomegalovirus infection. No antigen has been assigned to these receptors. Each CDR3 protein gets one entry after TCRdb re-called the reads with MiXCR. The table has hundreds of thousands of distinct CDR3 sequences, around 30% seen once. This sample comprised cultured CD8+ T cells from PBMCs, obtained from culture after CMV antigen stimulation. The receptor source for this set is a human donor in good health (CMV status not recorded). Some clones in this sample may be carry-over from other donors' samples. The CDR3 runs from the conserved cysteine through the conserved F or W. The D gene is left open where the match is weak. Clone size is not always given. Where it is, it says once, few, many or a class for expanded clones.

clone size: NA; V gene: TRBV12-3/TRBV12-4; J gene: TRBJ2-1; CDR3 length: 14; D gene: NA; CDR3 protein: CASSEGPAINEQFF; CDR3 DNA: TGTGCCAGCAGTGAGGGACCAGCGATCAATGAGCAGTTCTTC
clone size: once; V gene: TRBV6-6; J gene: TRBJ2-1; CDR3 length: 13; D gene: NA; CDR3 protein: CATFGSSYNEQFF; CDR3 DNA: TGTGCCACTTTCGGGAGCTCCTACAATGAGCAGTTCTTC
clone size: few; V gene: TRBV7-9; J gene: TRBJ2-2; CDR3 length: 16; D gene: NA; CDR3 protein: CASSPTSGSGTGELFF; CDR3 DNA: TGTGCCTCCTCGCCCACCTCAGGGTCGGGCACCGGGGAGCTGTTTTTT
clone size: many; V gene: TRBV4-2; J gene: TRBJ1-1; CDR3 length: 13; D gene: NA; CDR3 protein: CASSQEGGIEAFF; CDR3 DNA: TGTGCCAGCAGCCAAGAAGGGGGGATTGAAGCTTTCTTT
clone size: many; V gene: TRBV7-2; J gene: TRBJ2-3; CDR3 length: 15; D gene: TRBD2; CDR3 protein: CASSLERGYTDTQYF; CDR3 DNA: TGTGCCAGCAGCTTGGAGCGGGGGTACACAGATACGCAGTATTTT
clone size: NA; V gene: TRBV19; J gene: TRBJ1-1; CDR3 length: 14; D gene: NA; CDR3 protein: CASSIVQRNTEAFF; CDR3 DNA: TGTGCCAGTAGTATCGTACAGAGAAACACTGAAGCTTTCTTT
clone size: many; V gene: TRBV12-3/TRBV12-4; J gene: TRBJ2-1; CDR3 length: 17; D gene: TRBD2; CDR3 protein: CASGDPFLAGSYNEQFF; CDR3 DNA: TGTGCCAGCGGCGATCCATTTCTAGCGGGGTCCTACAATGAGCAGTTCTTC
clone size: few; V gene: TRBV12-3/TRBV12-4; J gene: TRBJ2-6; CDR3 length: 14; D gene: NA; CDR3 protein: CASRSQGSMNVLTF; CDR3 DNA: TGTGCCAGCAGGTCCCAGGGGTCCATGAACGTCCTGACTTTC
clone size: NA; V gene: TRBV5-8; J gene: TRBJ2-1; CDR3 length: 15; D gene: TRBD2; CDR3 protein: CASSAGLAHYNEQFF; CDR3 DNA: TGTGCCAGCAGCGCGGGACTAGCGCACTACAATGAGCAGTTCTTC
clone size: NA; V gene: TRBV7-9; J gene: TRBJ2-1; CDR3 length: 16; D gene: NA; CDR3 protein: CASRAWGVEAYNEQFF; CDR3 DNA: TGTGCCAGCCGGGCCTGGGGAGTGGAGGCCTACAATGAGCAGTTCTTC
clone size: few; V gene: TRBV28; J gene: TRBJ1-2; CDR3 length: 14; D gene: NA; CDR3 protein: CASSLTAIDYGYTF; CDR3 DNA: TGTGCCAGCAGTTTGACAGCGATCGACTATGGCTACACCTTC
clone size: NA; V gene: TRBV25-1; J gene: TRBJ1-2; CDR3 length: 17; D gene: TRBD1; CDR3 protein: CASSGGTAYSSNYGYTF; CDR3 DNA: TGTGCCAGCAGTGGCGGGACAGCTTATAGTTCTAACTATGGCTACACCTTC
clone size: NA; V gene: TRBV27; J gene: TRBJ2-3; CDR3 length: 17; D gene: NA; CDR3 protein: CASSSLGWSGSTDTQYF; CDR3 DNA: TGTGCCAGCAGTTCCCTCGGCTGGTCAGGGAGCACAGATACGCAGTATTTT
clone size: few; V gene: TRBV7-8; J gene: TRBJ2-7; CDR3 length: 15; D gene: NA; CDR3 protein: CASSLTAGTSYEQYF; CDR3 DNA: TGTGCCAGCAGCCTAACGGCTGGGACCTCCTACGAGCAGTACTTC
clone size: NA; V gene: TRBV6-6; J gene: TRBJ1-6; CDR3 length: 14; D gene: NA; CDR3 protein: CASRRDSYNSPLHF; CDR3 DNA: TGTGCCAGCAGACGGGACTCCTATAATTCACCCCTCCACTTT
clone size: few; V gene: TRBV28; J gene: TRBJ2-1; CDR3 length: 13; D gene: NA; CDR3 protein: CASSFKVGSVWFF; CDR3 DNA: TGTGCCAGCAGTTTTAAAGTGGGATCGGTTTGGTTCTTC